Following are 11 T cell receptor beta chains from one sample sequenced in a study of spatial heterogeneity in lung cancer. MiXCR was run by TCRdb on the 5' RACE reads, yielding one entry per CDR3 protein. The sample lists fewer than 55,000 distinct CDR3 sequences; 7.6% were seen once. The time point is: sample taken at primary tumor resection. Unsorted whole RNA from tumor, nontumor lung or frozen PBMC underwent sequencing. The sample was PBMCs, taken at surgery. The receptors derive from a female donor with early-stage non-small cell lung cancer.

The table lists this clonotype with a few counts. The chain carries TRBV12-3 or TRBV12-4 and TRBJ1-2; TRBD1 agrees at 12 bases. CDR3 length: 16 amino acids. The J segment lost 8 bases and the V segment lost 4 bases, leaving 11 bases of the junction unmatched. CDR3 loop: CASSSSFGGTGGGYTF. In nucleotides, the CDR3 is TGTGCCAGCAGTTCCTCATTTGGGGGGACAGGGGGCGGCTACACCTTC.

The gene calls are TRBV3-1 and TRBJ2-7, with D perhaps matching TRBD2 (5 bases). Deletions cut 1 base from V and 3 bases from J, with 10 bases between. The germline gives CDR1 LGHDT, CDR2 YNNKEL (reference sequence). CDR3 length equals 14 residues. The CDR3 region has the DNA TGTGCCAGCAGCCAAGGTCTCGGGGACTACGAGCAGTACTTC. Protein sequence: CASSQGLGDYEQYF.

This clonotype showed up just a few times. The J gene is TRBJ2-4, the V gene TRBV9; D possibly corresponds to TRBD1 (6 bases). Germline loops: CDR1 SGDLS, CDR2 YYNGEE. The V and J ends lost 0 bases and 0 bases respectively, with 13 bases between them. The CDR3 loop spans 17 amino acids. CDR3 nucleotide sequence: TGTGCCAGCAGCGTAGGCGGCGGACAGTTAGCCAAAAACATTCAGTACTTC. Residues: CASSVGGGQLAKNIQYF. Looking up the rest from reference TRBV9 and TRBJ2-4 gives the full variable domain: DSGVTQTPKHLITATGQRVTLRCSPRSGDLSVYWYQQSLDQGLQFLIQYYNGEERAKGNILERFSAQQFPDLHSELNLSSLELGDSALYFCASSVGGGQLAKNIQYFGAGTRLSVL.

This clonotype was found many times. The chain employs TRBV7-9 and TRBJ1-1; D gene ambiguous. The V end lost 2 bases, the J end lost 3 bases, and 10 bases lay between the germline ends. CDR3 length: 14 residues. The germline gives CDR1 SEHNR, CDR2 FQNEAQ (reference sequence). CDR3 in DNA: TGTGCCAGCAGCTTAAACGTGGGTCACACTGAAGCTTTCTTT. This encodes CASSLNVGHTEAFF.

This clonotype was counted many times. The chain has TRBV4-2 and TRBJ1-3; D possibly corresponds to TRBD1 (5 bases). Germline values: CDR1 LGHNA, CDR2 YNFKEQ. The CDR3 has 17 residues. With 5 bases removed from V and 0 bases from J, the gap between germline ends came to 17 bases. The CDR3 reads CASSSPGQGLSGNTIYF. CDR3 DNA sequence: TGTGCCAGCAGCTCTCCGGGGCAGGGCCTCTCTGGAAACACCATATATTTT.

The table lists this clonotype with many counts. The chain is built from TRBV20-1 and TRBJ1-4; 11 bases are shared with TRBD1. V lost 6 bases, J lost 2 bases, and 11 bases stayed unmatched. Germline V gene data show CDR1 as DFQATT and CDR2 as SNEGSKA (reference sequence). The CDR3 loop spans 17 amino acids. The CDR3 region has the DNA TGCAGTGCAGACCCCGGACAGGGGGCGGCGACTAATGAAAAACTGTTTTTT. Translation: CSADPGQGAATNEKLFF.

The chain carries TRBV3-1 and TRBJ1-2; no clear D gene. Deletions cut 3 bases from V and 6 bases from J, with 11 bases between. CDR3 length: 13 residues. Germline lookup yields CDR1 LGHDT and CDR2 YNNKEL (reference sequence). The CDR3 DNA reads TGTGCCAGCAGCCACGCGGACGGCGATGGCTACACCTTC. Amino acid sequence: CASSHADGDGYTF.

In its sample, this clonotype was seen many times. This chain's CDR3 is CARSSPGPYYGYTF. In DNA form, the CDR3 reads TGTGCCAGAAGCTCACCGGGACCCTACTATGGCTACACCTTC. The V call is TRBV5-3, the J call TRBJ1-2; tentatively, D is TRBD1 (5 bases). TRBV5-3 is known as an ORF, though its function is uncertain. The germline V and J ends were trimmed by 3 bases and 3 bases, with 12 bases remaining between them. The CDR3 is 14 residues long.

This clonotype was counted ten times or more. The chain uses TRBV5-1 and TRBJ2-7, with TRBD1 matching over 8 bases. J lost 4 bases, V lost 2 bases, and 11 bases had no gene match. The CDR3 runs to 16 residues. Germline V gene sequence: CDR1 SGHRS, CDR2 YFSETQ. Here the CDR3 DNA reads TGCGCCAGCAGCTTTGCTCCGGGACAGGAATATTACGAGCAGTACTTC. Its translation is CASSFAPGQEYYEQYF.

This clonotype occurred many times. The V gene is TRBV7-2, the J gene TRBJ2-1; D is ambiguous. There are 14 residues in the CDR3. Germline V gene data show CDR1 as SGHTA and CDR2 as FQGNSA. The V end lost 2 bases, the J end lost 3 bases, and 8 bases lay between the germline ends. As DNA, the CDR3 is TGTGCCAGCAGCTTATCAGGCTTCTACAATGAGCAGTTCTTC. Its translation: CASSLSGFYNEQFF.

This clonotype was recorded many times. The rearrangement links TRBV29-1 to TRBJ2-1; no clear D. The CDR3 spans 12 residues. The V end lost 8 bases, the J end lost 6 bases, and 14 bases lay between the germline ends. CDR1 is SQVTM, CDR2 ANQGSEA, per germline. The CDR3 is CSTIKGLNEQFF. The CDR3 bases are TGCAGCACCATCAAGGGCCTCAATGAGCAGTTCTTC.